One sample yielded the 24 T cell receptor beta chains listed below, sequenced in a study of identical twins. TCRdb re-called the 5' RACE reads with MiXCR, one entry per CDR3 protein. The sample consists of 1.5 million to 2 million distinct CDR3 sequences, roughly a third of them appearing once. Sample: cord blood. These receptors came from a newborn girl in good health.

The rearrangement uses TRBV24-1 and TRBJ1-1; D unresolved. This CDR3 has 14 amino acids. Germline CDR1 is KGHDR and CDR2 is SFDVKD. V lost 5 bases to trimming and J lost 5 bases, with 14 bases between them. CDR3 coding DNA: TGTGCCACCAGTGGTGAGGGAGAAGGGACTGAAGCTTTCTTT. Protein product: CATSGEGEGTEAFF.

The sample holds one count of this clonotype. The CDR3 loop reads CASSLARLAATDTQYF. DNA for the CDR3: TGTGCCAGCAGCTTAGCCCGACTAGCGGCGACAGATACGCAGTATTTT. The rearrangement uses TRBV7-2 and TRBJ2-3, with TRBD2 matching over 9 bases. Trimming at V came to 0 bases and at J to 3 bases, leaving 4 bases not matched to a gene. Germline CDR1 SGHTA, CDR2 FQGNSA. This CDR3 is 16 amino acids long.

This clonotype was observed a handful of times. This rearrangement joins TRBV4-2 to TRBJ2-3; D is possibly TRBD2 (7 bases). CDR1 LGHNA and CDR2 YNFKEQ come from the germline V gene. The CDR3 extends over 16 amino acids. V was shortened by 4 bases and J by 0 bases, with 14 bases between the two germline ends. Written as DNA, the CDR3 is TGTGCCAGCAGCCGATCAGGGGACTACAGCACAGATACGCAGTATTTT. Amino acid sequence: CASSRSGDYSTDTQYF.

V and J are TRBV20-1 and TRBJ2-7; D may be TRBD1 (5 bases). Trimming pared 3 bases from V and 2 bases from J, leaving 14 bases between. CDR1 and CDR2 from the germline V gene are DFQATT and SNEGSKA (reference sequence). The CDR3 consists of 14 residues. The CDR3 sequence: CSASPRQSPYEQYF. CDR3 bases: TGCAGTGCTAGTCCGCGACAGTCCCCCTACGAGCAGTACTTC.

This clonotype was detected only a few times. The chain has TRBV10-3 and TRBJ1-5; the D gene is possibly TRBD1 (6 bases). CDR1 and CDR2 (germline): ENHRY, SYGVKD. V shed 6 bases and J shed 4 bases, with 13 bases lying between them. The CDR3 extends over 14 amino acids. The CDR3 reads CAIRAGTPNQPQHF. The DNA of the CDR3 is TGTGCCATCAGGGCCGGGACACCGAATCAGCCCCAGCATTTT.

This clonotype was counted between two and nine times. The J gene is TRBJ2-1, the V gene TRBV20-1, with TRBD2 as a possible D gene (6 bases). The CDR3 consists of 13 residues. Germline V gene data show CDR1 as DFQATT and CDR2 as SNEGSKA (reference sequence). V was clipped by 8 bases and J by 4 bases, with 15 bases between them. The CDR3 here is CSTAGDSYNEQFF. Written as DNA, the CDR3 is TGCAGTACCGCCGGGGACTCGTACAATGAGCAGTTCTTC.

The chain carries TRBV20-1 and TRBJ2-1, with D possibly being TRBD1 or TRBD2 (5 bases each). Trimming stripped 3 bases from V and 2 bases from J, with 11 bases between. The CDR3 sequence is 14 residues long. Germline CDR1 is DFQATT and CDR2 is SNEGSKA (reference sequence). As DNA, the CDR3 is TGCAGTGCTAGTCGACAGACTACCTACAATGAGCAGTTCTTC. Its translation: CSASRQTTYNEQFF.

This clonotype was counted a few times. The chain joins TRBV19 to TRBJ2-7, with 9 bases lining up with TRBD2. The J segment lost 3 bases and the V segment lost 5 bases, leaving 5 bases of the junction unmatched. Germline assignment: CDR1 LNHDA and CDR2 SQIVND (reference sequence). The CDR3 loop spans 14 amino acids. Here the CDR3 reads CASSPAGGGYEQYF. In DNA, the CDR3 is TGTGCCAGTAGTCCAGCGGGAGGTGGCTACGAGCAGTACTTC. The full variable domain, completed using reference TRBV19 and TRBJ2-7, is DGGITQSPKYLFRKEGQNVTLSCEQNLNHDAMYWYRQDPGQGLRLIYYSQIVNDFQKGDIAEGYSVSREKKESFPLTVTSAQKNPTAFYLCASSPAGGGYEQYFGPGTRLTVT.

Note on this clonotype: Relative to the germline gene, one junction end is altered; a read error may explain this. This chain links TRBV7-2 with TRBJ2-7; a weak D match, TRBD2 (5 bases). The J call may not be correct, given that the DNA end is closer to TRBJ2-5. The CDR3 is 12 amino acids. CDR1 and CDR2 from the germline V gene are SGHTA and FQGNSA. This CDR3 is CVSSLARETQYF. As DNA, the CDR3 is TGTGTCAGCAGCTTAGCGAGGGAGACCCAGTACTTC.

The rearrangement links TRBV6-6 to TRBJ2-5, with D possibly TRBD1 on 6 matching bases. Deletions cut 5 bases from V and 4 bases from J, with 14 bases between. This CDR3 has 14 amino acids. In germline, CDR1 is MNHNY, CDR2 SVGAGI (reference sequence). CDR3 nucleotide sequence: TGTGCCAGCAGTCCGAGACAGGTTTTAGAGACCCAGTACTTC. This codes for CASSPRQVLETQYF.

This clonotype has more than one count but fewer than ten. V usage is TRBV5-1 and J usage is TRBJ1-1, with unresolved D. With 1 base removed from V and 1 base from J, the gap between germline ends came to 14 bases. Looked up from germline, CDR1 is SGHRS and CDR2 is YFSETQ. This CDR3 comprises 16 residues. The CDR3 loop is CASSLTPGPRNTEAFF. DNA for the CDR3: TGCGCCAGCAGCTTGACCCCCGGGCCACGGAACACTGAAGCTTTCTTT. Supplemented by reference TRBV5-1 and TRBJ1-1, the full variable domain reads KAGVTQTPRYLIKTRGQQVTLSCSPISGHRSVSWYQQTPGQGLQFLFEYFSETQRNKGNFPGRFSGRQFSNSRSEMNVSTLELGDSALYLCASSLTPGPRNTEAFFGQGTRLTVV.

V gene TRBV13 combines with J gene TRBJ2-4; D might be TRBD1 (5 bases). The CDR3 spans 14 residues. CDR1 and CDR2 (germline): PRHDT, FYEKMQ (reference sequence). The ends were cut back, 3 bases at V and 15 bases at J, with 21 bases in the middle. CDR3: CASSFSQGYEKRYF. The CDR3 region has the DNA TGTGCCAGCAGCTTTTCCCAGGGATATGAGAAGCGGTACTTC.

The chain recombines TRBV7-8 with TRBJ2-7; 8 bases map to TRBD1. CDR1 and CDR2 from the germline V gene are SGHVS and FQNEAQ. The V and J ends lost 1 base and 3 bases, in that order; junction bases with no gene match: 8. The CDR3 contains 16 residues. As DNA, the CDR3 is TGTGCCAGCAGCTTAGTAGTGCGCACAGGGGGCTACGAGCAGTACTTC. Translating gives CASSLVVRTGGYEQYF.

This sequence joins TRBV20-1 and TRBJ2-3; D possibly corresponds to TRBD1 (5 bases). The CDR3 has 14 amino acids. The germline CDR1 and CDR2 sequences are DFQATT and SNEGSKA (reference sequence). V lost 4 bases to trimming and J lost 1 base, with 12 bases between them. The CDR3, as DNA: TGCAGTGCTACAGGGCGAAGAGGCACAGATACGCAGTATTTT. This encodes CSATGRRGTDTQYF.

V is TRBV20-1 and J is TRBJ2-5; D not resolved. The CDR3 covers 15 residues. Deletions cut 0 bases from V and 11 bases from J, with 22 bases between. Germline V CDR1 and CDR2: DFQATT, SNEGSKA (reference sequence). CDR3 in amino acids: CSARDWPGRGNEQYF. In DNA form, the CDR3 reads TGCAGTGCTAGAGATTGGCCCGGTCGCGGCAATGAGCAGTACTTC.

This clonotype has a single count. V gene TRBV20-1 combines with J gene TRBJ2-5, with D tentatively TRBD1 (6 bases). CDR3 size: 13 residues. Germline V CDR1 and CDR2: DFQATT, SNEGSKA (reference sequence). Trimming took 4 bases from V and 2 from J, leaving 11 bases between them. This chain's CDR3 is CSAKGDQQETQYF. Written as DNA, the CDR3 is TGCAGTGCTAAGGGGGACCAGCAAGAGACCCAGTACTTC.

V and J are TRBV7-9 and TRBJ2-3; 10 bases agree with TRBD2. CDR3 size: 14 residues. Trimming at V came to 5 bases and at J to 7 bases, leaving 6 bases not matched to a gene. Germline loops: CDR1 SEHNR, CDR2 FQNEAQ (reference sequence). CDR3 sequence reads: CASSPPLAGYTQYF. CDR3 nucleotide sequence: TGTGCCAGCAGCCCCCCACTAGCGGGGTATACGCAGTATTTT.

The J gene is TRBJ2-7, the V gene TRBV20-1; 7 nucleotides match TRBD2. In germline, CDR1 is DFQATT, CDR2 SNEGSKA (reference sequence). The CDR3 is 14 residues long. Germline trimming cut 1 base from V and 7 bases from J; bases unmatched to any gene: 10. As DNA, the CDR3 is TGCAGTGCTAGAGGGGGGGGACGAGCTAATGAGCAGTACTTC. It yields the protein CSARGGGRANEQYF.

The rearrangement links TRBV7-2 to TRBJ2-1, with 8 bases lining up with TRBD2. V shed 6 bases and J 6 bases; nucleotides not matched to a gene: 10. CDR1 is SGHTA, CDR2 FQGNSA, per germline. The CDR3 runs 15 residues. The DNA of the CDR3 is TGTGCCAGCAGAAATTTAGCGGGAAGGGGCAATGAGCAGTTCTTC. Protein: CASRNLAGRGNEQFF.

This clonotype was observed a handful of times. J is TRBJ1-5 and V is TRBV12-3 or TRBV12-4; D perhaps matches TRBD1 (5 bases). Trimming removed 0 bases at V and 1 base at J, with 10 bases between. CDR3 length: 16 residues. The CDR3 reads CASSLAGGKSNQPQHF. CDR3 nucleotide sequence: TGTGCCAGCAGTTTAGCCGGGGGGAAAAGCAATCAGCCCCAGCATTTT.

V and J are TRBV10-1 and TRBJ1-6, with D hard to call. Germline V lookup: CDR1 WNHNN, CDR2 SYGVQD (reference sequence). The CDR3 is 13 amino acids. V gave up 6 bases and J gave up 8 bases, with 11 bases separating them. DNA of the CDR3: TGCGCCAGCAGCAAAAAAAGGGATTCACCCCTCCACTTT. Protein: CASSKKRDSPLHF.

The gene calls are TRBV20-1 and TRBJ2-3; 7 positions agree with TRBD2. V trimming: 5 bases; J trimming: 3 bases; junction bases outside the gene matches: 11. CDR1 is DFQATT and CDR2 is SNEGSKA in the germline V gene (reference sequence). The CDR3 length is 15 residues. This CDR3 reads CSAGPLAEGTDTQYF. CDR3 in DNA: TGCAGTGCTGGCCCGCTAGCGGAAGGGACAGATACGCAGTATTTT.

The CDR3 loop is CSARDLSGSPYEQYF. In nucleotides, the CDR3 is TGCAGTGCTAGAGATCTCAGCGGGAGCCCTTACGAGCAGTACTTC. The chain employs TRBV20-1 and TRBJ2-7; 8 nucleotides line up with TRBD2. Trimming at V came to 0 bases and at J to 4 bases, leaving 8 bases not matched to a gene. Germline CDR1 DFQATT, CDR2 SNEGSKA (reference sequence). CDR3 length: 15 amino acids.

The V gene is TRBV14, the J gene TRBJ2-6; 7 nucleotides agree with TRBD1. The CDR3 spans 16 residues. V was pared by 3 bases and J by 2 bases, with 4 bases of the junction left unmatched. From germline, CDR1 is SGHDN and CDR2 FVKESK. In DNA form, the CDR3 reads TGTGCCAGCAGCCACGCGGACAGGACTGGGGCCAACGTCCTGACTTTC. This encodes CASSHADRTGANVLTF.